This TCR gamma chain was retrieved from a study of gamma delta lymphoproliferative disorders and STAT genes. Study context: For the delta chain, EuroClonality-NGS standard procedure was applied.

Study conclusions and caveats: Public or private status of leukemic clones needs confirmation. Vgamma9-JgammaP and Vdelta2-Ddelta3-Jdelta1 dominated major clones in indolent patients.

This clone counts as medium-sized (0.01 to 0.1%). No antigen is known for it. TCRdb re-called the multiplex PCR reads using CATT. The sample shows around 2,000 gamma-chain clones, approximately 9.7% of them seen only once. Genomic DNA from isolated PBMCs served as the sequencing template. All samples were taken off therapy or before therapy. This CDR3 has 13 residues. Unmatched junction bases numbered 4, after V lost 0 bases and J lost 5 bases. Germline V gene sequence: CDR1 EGSTGY, CDR2 YDSYTSSV. Sample: blood. This chain joins TRGV4 and TRGJ1 or TRGJ2. The J gene, absent from TCRdb, was called here by matching the DNA to germline. The clonotype was recovered from a human donor with gamma-delta T-cell large granular lymphocyte leukemia. The CDR3 here is CATWDGRDYKKLF. The CDR3 nucleotides read TGTGCCACCTGGGATGGGCGGGATTATAAGAAACTCTTT.